The clone carrying this T cell receptor beta chain was seen only a few times. This CDR3 has 14 residues. After removal of 5 bases from V and 4 bases from J, the junction contained 2 bases not matched to a gene. Per germline, CDR1 SEHNR and CDR2 FQNEAQ (reference sequence). Clones were read by immunoSEQ multiplex PCR, and TCRdb kept only the in-frame ones, dropping some. The sample contains around 280,000 clones, around four fifths of which appear only once. The sample originates from a study of blood T cell repertoires in COVID-19. Sequencing was carried out using peripheral blood. The chain employs TRBV7-9 and TRBJ2-7, with 13 bases matching TRBD2. The receptor's source is a woman between 50 and 59 years old with active or convalescent COVID-19. DNA of the CDR3: TGTGCCAGCAGCCGGACTAGCGGGAGTTACGAGCAGTACTTC. Translation: CASSRTSGSYEQYF.